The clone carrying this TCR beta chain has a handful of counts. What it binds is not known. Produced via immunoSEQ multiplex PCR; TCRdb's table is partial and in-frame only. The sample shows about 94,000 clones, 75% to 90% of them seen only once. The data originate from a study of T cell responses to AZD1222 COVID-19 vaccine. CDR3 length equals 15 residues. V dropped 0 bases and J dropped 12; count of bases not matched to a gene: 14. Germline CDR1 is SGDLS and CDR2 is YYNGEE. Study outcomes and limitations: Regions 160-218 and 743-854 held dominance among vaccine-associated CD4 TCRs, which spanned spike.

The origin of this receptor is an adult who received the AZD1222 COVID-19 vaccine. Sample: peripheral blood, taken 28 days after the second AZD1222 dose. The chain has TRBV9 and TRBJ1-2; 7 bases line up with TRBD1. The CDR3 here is CASSVANQGVTAHTF. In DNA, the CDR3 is TGTGCCAGCAGCGTAGCTAATCAGGGGGTGACGGCTCACACCTTC.